This TCR beta chain originates from a study of blood T cells in healthy people across ages. General study results and limits: It was the long-lived donors that had more naive CD4+ cells and higher diversity than aged donors.

The second PCR ran roughly 6 to 11 cycles with a sample-barcoded 5' primer and J-beta primers. With 12 random nucleotides, a template-switch adaptor tagged each individual cDNA molecule. A single record per CDR3 protein comes from TCRdb applying MiXCR to the 5' RACE reads. Of around 990,000 distinct CDR3 sequences listed, approximately 26% are singletons. Total RNA was extracted at no less than 6 micrograms per sample. Trimming removed 5 bases from V and 5 bases from J, with 12 bases in between. This CDR3 contains 13 residues. Concerning this clonotype itself: The target antigen is unknown.

The same specimen was also included in a second study, on T cells of mothers and their children. That publication notes: In this cohort, donors were three healthy Caucasian mothers plus their six children.

The receptor was derived from a girl under 10 years old in good health. This rearrangement joins TRBV12-3 or TRBV12-4 to TRBJ1-1; weak D call: TRBD1 (6 bases). Material for sequencing was blood. The CDR3 here is CASSNGGTTEAFF. The CDR3 nucleotides read TGTGCCAGCAGTAATGGAGGGACAACTGAAGCTTTCTTT.